This T cell receptor beta chain derives from a study of TIL therapy for anti-PD-1-resistant metastatic lung cancer. Study summary: By whole-exome sequencing, median non-synonymous tumor mutation burden was roughly 1.6 mutations per megabase.

The time point here: pre-treatment sample, taken before nivolumab and TIL therapy. The libraries were made with immunoSEQ v3. Sequencing was performed with immunoSEQ multiplex PCR; in TCRdb, only in-frame clones are kept and a portion is missing. Seen here are some 43,000 clones, 79% observed once, and the top ten hold around 15%. Germline CDR1 is LNHDA and CDR2 is SQIVND (reference sequence). V was clipped by 4 bases and J by 12 bases; unmatched bases: 17. CDR3 size: 15 residues. Sequences were derived from blood, sampled at baseline. V and J are TRBV19 and TRBJ2-7, with 8 bases identical to TRBD1. The sequence was obtained from a man aged 70-80 years with non-small cell lung cancer. CDR3 protein: CASSTYDRGTPLAYF. In DNA form, the CDR3 reads TGTGCCAGTAGTACCTATGACAGGGGTACCCCTCTGGCGTACTTC.